Listed below are T cell receptor beta chains from one sample, sequenced in a study of shared clonotypes between healthy human individuals. Libraries were prepared by immunoSEQ multiplex PCR; TCRdb keeps only in-frame clonotypes and omits some of them. The table lists some 1,400,000 clones, about 96% of them singletons, with 0.95% to 1.5% in the top ten. Sequenced sample: naive CD4+ T cells sorted from blood. All receptors derive from a man between 25 and 39 years old in good health. CDR3s include the opening cysteine and the closing phenylalanine or tryptophan. The D gene is left open where the match is weak.

v_call	j_call	d_call	cdr3_aa	cdr3_nt
TRBV18	TRBJ2-5	NA	CASSPRSQETQYF	TGTGCCAGCTCACCACGAAGTCAAGAGACCCAGTACTTC
TRBV9	TRBJ2-7	NA	CASGRDAYEQYF	TGTGCCAGCGGCAGGGACGCCTACGAGCAGTACTTC
TRBV19	TRBJ2-7	TRBD1	CASSIVGQGGYEQYF	TGTGCCAGTAGTATAGTGGGACAGGGTGGCTACGAGCAGTACTTC
TRBV7-2	TRBJ2-1	TRBD2	CASSLAASGKRNEQFF	TGTGCCAGCAGCTTAGCGGCTAGCGGGAAACGTAATGAGCAGTTCTTC
TRBV27	TRBJ1-5	NA	CASRETFYSNQPQHF	TGTGCCAGCCGCGAAACCTTTTATAGCAATCAGCCCCAGCATTTT
TRBV29-1	TRBJ2-3	NA	CSVGSDGDTQYF	TGCAGCGTGGGTAGCGACGGCGATACGCAGTATTTT
TRBV15	TRBJ2-3	NA	CATSRDRTDTQYF	TGTGCCACCAGCAGAGACCGAACAGATACGCAGTATTTT
TRBV7-2	TRBJ2-7	NA	CASSPRYEQYF	TGTGCCAGCAGCCCTAGGTACGAGCAGTACTTC
TRBV9	TRBJ2-7	TRBD1	CASSAGVGQGFYEQYF	TGTGCCAGCAGCGCTGGGGTGGGACAGGGATTCTACGAGCAGTACTTC
TRBV6-1	TRBJ1-1	TRBD1	CASSGNRGRRTEAFF	TGTGCCAGCAGTGGAAACAGGGGGCGGAGGACTGAAGCTTTCTTT
TRBV5-8	TRBJ1-4	NA	CASSRGLPNEKLFF	TGTGCCAGCAGCCGGGGGCTACCTAATGAAAAACTGTTTTTT
TRBV28	TRBJ1-5	TRBD1	CASSPRQGGPHYSNQPQHF	TGTGCCAGCAGTCCTCGACAAGGGGGCCCCCATTATAGCAATCAGCCCCAGCATTTT
TRBV11-2	TRBJ2-5	NA	CASSLSGGFGETQYF	TGTGCCAGCAGCCTATCGGGGGGCTTCGGGGAGACCCAGTACTTC
TRBV7-3	TRBJ2-7	NA	CASSLTGASGYEQYF	TGTGCCAGCAGCTTAACGGGGGCTAGCGGCTACGAGCAGTACTTC
TRBV6-6	TRBJ2-3	NA	CASSYQGADTQYF	TGTGCCAGCAGTTACCAGGGAGCAGATACGCAGTATTTT
TRBV25-1	TRBJ2-3	TRBD2	CASSDQGGRAVDTQYF	TGTGCCAGCAGTGACCAGGGCGGGAGGGCCGTAGATACGCAGTATTTT
TRBV6-5	TRBJ2-7	TRBD2	CASSYFGGRPSSEQYF	TGTGCCAGCAGTTACTTTGGCGGGAGGCCCAGCTCCGAGCAGTACTTC
TRBV5-1	TRBJ2-7	TRBD2	CASSFPGGTYEQYF	TGCGCCAGCAGCTTCCCGGGAGGTACCTACGAGCAGTACTTC
TRBV9	TRBJ1-1	NA	CASSVLSLNTEAFF	TGTGCCAGCAGCGTACTCTCACTAAACACTGAAGCTTTCTTT
TRBV5-6	TRBJ2-7	TRBD2	CASSSRSGSAHEQYF	TGTGCCAGCAGCTCCCGAAGCGGGAGCGCCCACGAGCAGTACTTC
TRBV18	TRBJ2-3	NA	CASSPLRSAGTSTDTQYF	TGTGCCAGCTCACCACTTCGGTCGGCAGGCACTAGCACAGATACGCAGTATTTT